This passage covers 27 T cell receptor beta chains from one sample sequenced in a study of human T cells and chemical hapten exposure. Sample time point: pre-sensitization, week 0. Treatment described: therapeutic diphenylcyclopropenone sensitization with weekly scalp DPC. TCRdb used MiXCR to reprocess the RACE reads, holding one entry per CDR3 protein. The sample shows fewer than 70,000 distinct CDR3 sequences, approximately 11% of them seen only once. The starting material was whole blood, obtained in connection with sensitization to the hapten diphenylcyclopropenone (DPC). The source is a woman aged 50 to 60 with alopecia areata. Some clones in this sample may be carry-over from other donors' samples.

This clonotype was picked up many times. The chain carries TRBV24-1 and TRBJ2-3; D is ambiguous. With 12 bases removed from V and 6 bases from J, the gap between germline ends came to 12 bases. CDR3 length: 11 residues. Germline-derived CDR1 and CDR2 are KGHDR and SFDVKD. Here the CDR3 reads CAENPDDTQYF. The CDR3 DNA is TGTGCCGAAAACCCCGACGATACGCAGTATTTT.

The chain joins TRBV6-6 to TRBJ2-5, with 8 bases identical to TRBD1. Germline-derived CDR1 and CDR2 are MNHNY and SVGAGI (reference sequence). The CDR3 is 15 residues long. V trimming: 6 bases; J trimming: 2 bases; junction bases outside the gene matches: 8. CDR3 nucleotide sequence: TGTGCCAGCAGATTGGACAGGGCCCGACAAGAGACCCAGTACTTC. Translated: CASRLDRARQETQYF.

The chain links TRBV29-1 to TRBJ1-3; possible D gene TRBD1, 5 bases. This CDR3 is 12 amino acids long. CDR1 and CDR2 (germline): SQVTM, ANQGSEA. Trimming cost V 5 bases and J 3 bases, with 8 bases left between them. In DNA form, the CDR3 reads TGCAGCGTTATGGGGCTTGGAAACACCATATATTTT. Translation gives CSVMGLGNTIYF.

Ten or more counts support this clonotype. The rearrangement uses TRBV7-2 and TRBJ1-1, with no clear D. V was cut by 1 base and J by 0 bases, with 15 bases left in between. CDR3 length: 17 amino acids. Germline CDR1 is SGHTA and CDR2 is FQGNSA. This CDR3 reads CASSLGQTQLLNTEAFF. The CDR3 DNA reads as TGTGCCAGCAGCTTAGGCCAGACTCAGCTATTGAACACTGAAGCTTTCTTT.

The V and J genes are TRBV6-5 and TRBJ2-1; D call uncertain. The germline CDR1 and CDR2 sequences are MNHEY and SVGAGI. This CDR3 has 12 residues. V lost 2 bases and J 7 bases, leaving 6 bases between the germline ends. The CDR3 protein is CASSYPPNEQFF. The CDR3 DNA sequence: TGTGCCAGCAGTTACCCGCCAAATGAGCAGTTCTTC.

This clonotype was seen a few times. This rearrangement joins TRBV20-1 to TRBJ2-5, with D possibly being TRBD1 (7 bases). The CDR3 extends over 12 amino acids. Trimming took off 5 bases at V and 5 bases at J, with 12 bases between the two ends. The germline gives CDR1 DFQATT, CDR2 SNEGSKA (reference sequence). CDR3 sequence: CSAQGGGETQYF. The CDR3 region has the DNA TGCAGTGCTCAGGGGGGCGGTGAGACCCAGTACTTC.

This clonotype has just a few counts. The chain has TRBV19 and TRBJ1-5, with 9 bases lining up with TRBD1. The CDR3 is made up of 16 amino acids. CDR1 is LNHDA and CDR2 is SQIVND in the germline V gene (reference sequence). V was pared by 4 bases and J by 1 base, with 5 bases of the junction left unmatched. The chain's CDR3 is CASSRGTGKSNQPQHF. The CDR3 region has the DNA TGTGCCAGTAGTAGAGGGACAGGGAAGAGCAATCAGCCCCAGCATTTT.

V and J are TRBV20-1 and TRBJ1-1, with D hard to call. This CDR3 has 17 amino acids. Germline lookup yields CDR1 DFQATT and CDR2 SNEGSKA (reference sequence). The V end lost 1 base, the J end lost 0 bases, and 18 bases lay between the germline ends. The CDR3 DNA is TGCAGTGCTAGAGCGGCAGGCGTGGAGCGATTGAACACTGAAGCTTTCTTT. It encodes CSARAAGVERLNTEAFF.

In regard to this clonotype: At one of its ends the junction is not consistent with the germline gene, which may arise from a read error. The gene calls are TRBV6-2 or TRBV6-3 and TRBJ2-7, with a tentative D call TRBD1 (6 bases). In germline, CDR1 is MNHEY, CDR2 SVGEGT. The CDR3 extends over 11 amino acids. The CDR3 sequence: CASSDPGQSHF. The CDR3 DNA follows: TGTGCCAGCAGTGACCCGGGACAATCGCACTTC.

V gene TRBV14 combines with J gene TRBJ2-7; D gene ambiguous. Trimming cost V 7 bases and J 0 bases, with 10 bases left between them. Germline CDR1 SGHDN, CDR2 FVKESK. The CDR3 covers 13 residues. The CDR3 DNA reads TGTGCCAGCAACCTACGGAGCTCCTACGAGCAGTACTTC. Translating gives CASNLRSSYEQYF.

This rearrangement joins TRBV28 to TRBJ2-3, with TRBD2 matching over 9 bases. Germline CDR1 is MDHEN and CDR2 is SYDVKM. The CDR3 loop spans 16 amino acids. V lost 5 bases, J lost 7 bases, and 13 bases stayed unmatched. CDR3 nucleotide sequence: TGTGCCAGCAGTGAACCAAAAGGAGCTAGCGGGAATACGCAGTATTTT. This translates into CASSEPKGASGNTQYF. Full variable domain (remainder filled in from reference TRBV28 and TRBJ2-3): DVKVTQSSRYLVKRTGEKVFLECVQDMDHENMFWYRQDPGLGLRLIYFSYDVKMKEKGDIPEGYSVSREKKERFSLILESASTNQTSMYLCASSEPKGASGNTQYFGPGTRLTVL.

The V call is TRBV7-2, the J call TRBJ2-7; TRBD1 is a possible D gene (5 bases). The CDR3 runs 13 residues. Germline V CDR1 and CDR2: SGHTA, FQGNSA. V was shortened by 1 base and J by 2 bases, with 6 bases between the two germline ends. In nucleotides, the CDR3 is TGTGCCAGCAGCTTAGTGACAGCCTACGAGCAGTACTTC. Protein: CASSLVTAYEQYF.

The chain combines TRBV6-5 with TRBJ1-2, with 11 bases identical to TRBD1. With V trimmed by 7 bases and J by 8 bases, 12 bases remained unmatched. The CDR3 length is 15 residues. Germline CDR1 MNHEY, CDR2 SVGAGI. Written as DNA, the CDR3 is TGTGCCAGCAATCGACACCGGGACAGGGGGGACGGCTACACCTTC. Translated, it gives CASNRHRDRGDGYTF.

Only a few counts were recorded for this clonotype. The rearrangement uses TRBV6-6 and TRBJ1-4, with 7 bases lining up with TRBD1. In germline, CDR1 is MNHNY, CDR2 SVGAGI (reference sequence). The CDR3 totals 15 residues. Germline trimming cut 7 bases from V and 5 bases from J; bases unmatched to any gene: 10. The CDR3 reads CASTPATGRNEKLFF. As DNA, the CDR3 is TGTGCCAGCACCCCCGCGACAGGGCGGAATGAAAAACTGTTTTTT.

The rearrangement uses TRBV11-2 and TRBJ2-3; 7 bases align to TRBD2. V was pared by 5 bases and J by 0 bases, with 8 bases of the junction left unmatched. Looked up from germline, CDR1 is SGHAT and CDR2 is FQNNGV. The CDR3 is 16 residues long. In DNA, the CDR3 is TGTGCCAGCAGCCAGGCAGGTAGCGGGAGCACAGATACGCAGTATTTT. Its protein is CASSQAGSGSTDTQYF.

The J gene is TRBJ2-7, the V gene TRBV20-1; D gene unclear. Germline CDR1 is DFQATT and CDR2 is SNEGSKA (reference sequence). The CDR3 consists of 14 residues. V was cut by 6 bases and J by 3 bases, with 18 bases left in between. The CDR3 here is CSALLVARGYEQYF. CDR3 nucleotide sequence: TGCAGTGCGTTGCTGGTCGCCCGAGGCTACGAGCAGTACTTC.

This clonotype has only a few counts. The genes are TRBV15 and TRBJ2-3; D perhaps matches TRBD2 (5 bases). From germline, CDR1 is LNHNV and CDR2 YYDKDF (reference sequence). The CDR3 is made up of 15 amino acids. The V and J ends lost 2 bases and 2 bases respectively, with 11 bases between them. The CDR3 loop reads CATSRNRGPTDTQYF. The CDR3 nucleotides read TGTGCCACCAGCAGAAACAGAGGGCCCACAGATACGCAGTATTTT.

V usage is TRBV28 and J usage is TRBJ1-1; D unresolved. The length of the CDR3 is 13 residues. V lost 5 bases, J lost 2 bases, and 9 bases lay in between. The germline CDR1 and CDR2 sequences are MDHEN and SYDVKM. For the CDR3, the DNA is TGTGCCAGCAGTCCCCAGATAAACACTGAAGCTTTCTTT. This translates into CASSPQINTEAFF.

The genes are TRBV2 and TRBJ1-1, with 7 bases aligning to TRBD1. The germline V gene encodes CDR1 SNHLY and CDR2 FYNNEI. J gave up 1 base and V 6 bases, and 8 bases lay outside the gene matches. The CDR3 consists of 15 residues. CDR3: CASRDRWTGNTEAFF. The CDR3 nucleotides read TGTGCCAGCAGAGACAGATGGACAGGGAACACTGAAGCTTTCTTT.

This clonotype was counted only a few times. This chain connects TRBV5-1 to TRBJ1-3; D might be TRBD1 (5 bases). This CDR3 region has 14 residues. Germline CDR1 is SGHRS and CDR2 is YFSETQ. Trimming left V 2 bases short and J 2 bases short, with 8 bases between. The CDR3 region is CASSFQGPGNTIYF. The CDR3 nucleotides are TGCGCCAGCAGCTTTCAGGGACCTGGAAACACCATATATTTT. The whole variable domain, filled in from reference TRBV5-1 and TRBJ1-3, reads KAGVTQTPRYLIKTRGQQVTLSCSPISGHRSVSWYQQTPGQGLQFLFEYFSETQRNKGNFPGRFSGRQFSNSRSEMNVSTLELGDSALYLCASSFQGPGNTIYFGEGSWLTVV.

There are many counts of this clonotype. The J gene is TRBJ2-7, the V gene TRBV20-1; D is possibly TRBD1 (6 bases). Germline values: CDR1 DFQATT, CDR2 SNEGSKA (reference sequence). Trimming removed 5 bases at V and 4 bases at J, with 12 bases between. This CDR3 region has 12 residues. CDR3 DNA: TGCAGTGCTGTCCGGACAGTTTACGAGCAGTACTTC. Protein: CSAVRTVYEQYF.

This clonotype was picked up many times. The rearrangement uses TRBV30 and TRBJ1-5, with D uncertain. Deletions cut 1 base from V and 1 base from J, with 11 bases between. Germline CDR1 is GTSNPN and CDR2 is SVGIG (reference sequence). The CDR3 sequence is 15 residues long. The CDR3 sequence is CAWSAGPRSNQPQHF. CDR3 in DNA: TGTGCCTGGAGTGCCGGGCCGAGGAGCAATCAGCCCCAGCATTTT.

The genes are TRBV20-1 and TRBJ2-1; the match to TRBD2 covers 11 bases. V dropped 4 bases and J dropped 0; count of bases not matched to a gene: 2. CDR1 and CDR2 (germline): DFQATT, SNEGSKA (reference sequence). This CDR3 has 15 amino acids. DNA of the CDR3: TGCAGTGCTATTAGCGGGGGGGTCTCCTACAATGAGCAGTTCTTC. Encoded protein: CSAISGGVSYNEQFF.

Many counts were recorded for this clonotype. V and J are TRBV29-1 and TRBJ2-1; tentative D call: TRBD2 (6 bases). The CDR3 is 14 residues long. V was pared by 4 bases and J by 15 bases, with 25 bases between. Germline-derived CDR1 and CDR2 are SQVTM and ANQGSEA. The CDR3 bases are TGCAGCGTTGCTGCGGCCGGGACTCACCGCAGAGGGTTCTTC. Amino acid sequence: CSVAAAGTHRRGFF.

This clonotype was counted at least ten times. This rearrangement joins TRBV27 to TRBJ1-2; 8 bases map to TRBD1. Germline assignment: CDR1 MNHEY and CDR2 SMNVEV (reference sequence). This CDR3 region has 12 residues. V shed 8 bases, J shed 7 bases, and the junction held 6 bases outside the gene matches. DNA of the CDR3: TGTGCCAGCTTCCAGGGGGCTTCTGGCTACACCTTC. The encoded protein is CASFQGASGYTF.

Many counts were recorded for this clonotype. This chain connects TRBV7-2 to TRBJ2-2; D may correspond to TRBD1 or TRBD2 (5 bases each). The V end lost 4 bases, the J end lost 6 bases, and 18 bases lay between the germline ends. The CDR3 spans 16 residues. Germline assignment: CDR1 SGHTA and CDR2 FQGNSA. In DNA, the CDR3 is TGTGCCAGCAGCTCCGGGGCAGGGATGGAATCCGGGGAGCTGTTTTTT. Amino acids: CASSSGAGMESGELFF.

Many counts were recorded for this clonotype. The chain carries TRBV12-3 or TRBV12-4 and TRBJ1-6; D gene unclear. Trimming took off 5 bases at V and 7 bases at J, with 15 bases between the two ends. CDR3 length: 15 residues. The CDR3 region is CASSPQEGRNSPLHF. The CDR3 DNA is TGTGCCAGCAGTCCCCAGGAGGGAAGAAATTCACCCCTCCACTTT.